The 6 T cell receptor beta chains below were found in one sample sequenced in a study of T cell responses to AZD1222 COVID-19 vaccine. The protocol was immunoSEQ multiplex PCR, while the TCRdb copy is restricted to in-frame clones and leaves out a portion. This table has more than 150,000 clones, under 95% appearing once. Here the sequenced sample was peripheral blood, taken on day 0 of AZD1222 vaccination. The receptors here all came from an adult in good health.

The chain links TRBV5-4 to TRBJ1-1; possible D gene TRBD1, 6 bases. This CDR3 contains 11 residues. Trimming shortened V by 3 bases and J by 8 bases, and 8 bases separated the two germline ends. Germline V gene data show CDR1 as SGHNT and CDR2 as YYREEE (reference sequence). The CDR3 DNA sequence: TGTGCCAGCAGCTACGGGACAGAAGCTTTCTTT. Translating gives CASSYGTEAFF.

The rearrangement joins TRBV21-1 to TRBJ1-5; the D segment call TRBD1 is taken from the table without a DNA check. TRBV21-1 is assigned pseudogene status. CDR3 length equals 14 residues. This CDR3 is CASRTGQGSQPQHF. The DNA of the CDR3 is TGTGCCAGCAGGACGGGACAGGGGAGTCAGCCCCAGCATTTT.

The chain carries TRBV4-2 and TRBJ2-2; 7 bases align to TRBD2. V shed 0 bases and J 6 bases; nucleotides not matched to a gene: 4. Germline CDR1 is LGHNA and CDR2 is YNFKEQ. This CDR3 contains 15 residues. The CDR3 is CASSQDLGGAGELFF. Here the CDR3 DNA reads TGTGCCAGCAGCCAAGATTTGGGGGGGGCCGGGGAGCTGTTTTTT.

This clone was observed a single time. This rearrangement joins TRBV28 to TRBJ1-4; D gene ambiguous. Trimming cost V 5 bases and J 7 bases, with 14 bases left between them. The CDR3 is 14 amino acids. The germline CDR1 and CDR2 sequences are MDHEN and SYDVKM. The CDR3 sequence: CASSPTGKSEKLFF. The CDR3 region has the DNA TGTGCCAGCAGTCCTACCGGGAAGAGTGAAAAACTGTTTTTT.

The chain uses TRBV10-3 and TRBJ2-3; D could derive from TRBD1 or TRBD2 (5 bases each). The CDR3 runs to 13 residues. V lost 4 bases and J 2 bases, leaving 7 bases between the germline ends. CDR1 ENHRY and CDR2 SYGVKD come from the germline V gene. The DNA for the CDR3 is TGTGCCATCAGTGCGGGGCTCACAGATACGCAGTATTTT. It is translated as CAISAGLTDTQYF.

The V and J genes are TRBV6-6 and TRBJ2-7, with D perhaps given as TRBD1 or TRBD2 (5 bases each). V lost 6 bases to trimming and J lost 3 bases, with 15 bases between them. This CDR3 is 14 amino acids long. CDR1 is MNHNY, CDR2 SVGAGI, per germline (reference sequence). The chain's CDR3 is CASSFGTAFYEQYF. CDR3 DNA sequence: TGTGCCAGCAGCTTCGGGACCGCTTTCTACGAGCAGTACTTC.